This TCR beta chain was sequenced during a study of naive and memory T cell subsets. Points from the study as a whole: Especially in CD8 cells, naive repertoires contained a few larger clonotypes, possibly CD45RA-re-expressing memory cells.

V was clipped by 4 bases and J by 6 bases, with 14 bases between them. Germline V gene data show CDR1 as SGHNT and CDR2 as YYREEE (reference sequence). This CDR3 has 13 amino acids. Comments on this clonotype: What it recognizes is unknown.

An equimolar mix of two oligonucleotides served as the beta constant-region primer for TRBC1 and TRBC2. The ligated cDNA underwent four PCR rounds using SP2 and nested alpha and beta constant-region primers. Each CDR3 protein gets one entry after TCRdb re-called the UMI-ligation and nested PCR reads with MiXCR. The table has 150,000 or so distinct CDR3 sequences, over 20% seen once. This chain uses TRBV5-4 with TRBJ2-7, with D tentatively TRBD2 (6 bases). This clonotype originated in a human donor in good health. Source material: naive CD4+ T cells from blood. The chain's CDR3 is CASSRDSDGEQYF. In DNA, the CDR3 is TGTGCCAGCAGCCGGGACTCGGACGGCGAGCAGTACTTC.